Following are 25 T cell receptor beta chains from one sample sequenced in a study of identical twins. One entry per CDR3 protein, called by TCRdb with MiXCR from the 5' RACE reads. The sample lists 690,000 or so distinct CDR3 sequences, around 8.6% occurring once. The sample was also linked to a second study, of yellow fever vaccine responses in identical twins.

The sample consisted of PBMCs. The source is a young woman in good health.

This clonotype has just a few counts. The genes are TRBV7-9 and TRBJ1-1; unclear D gene. Per the germline V gene, CDR1 is SEHNR and CDR2 is FQNEAQ (reference sequence). V lost 2 bases and J lost 4, with 8 bases in between. This CDR3 has 13 residues. The CDR3 nucleotides are TGTGCCAGCAGCTTACCGGCGGGCACTGAAGCTTTCTTT. Residues: CASSLPAGTEAFF.

Ten or more counts support this clonotype. The rearrangement uses TRBV7-3 and TRBJ2-3; D is unresolved. The CDR3 loop spans 15 amino acids. Trimming shortened V by 5 bases and J by 3 bases, and 15 bases separated the two germline ends. CDR1 SGHTA and CDR2 FQGTGA come from the germline V gene. The CDR3 bases are TGTGCCAGCAGCCCACGAGGTGGAATAACAGATACGCAGTATTTT. This codes for CASSPRGGITDTQYF.

The sample holds many counts of this clonotype. The chain couples TRBV3-1 to TRBJ1-1; no clear D. This CDR3 spans 17 amino acids. CDR1 and CDR2 from the germline V gene are LGHDT and YNNKEL (reference sequence). The V gene lost 1 base and the J gene lost 8 bases, with 23 bases spanning the gap. DNA of the CDR3: TGTGCCAGCAGCCAAGGACTCGGAGCAGCGAGAGTTTCGGAAGCTTTCTTT. This gives the protein CASSQGLGAARVSEAFF.

This sequence joins TRBV27 and TRBJ2-7; 10 positions match TRBD2. In germline, CDR1 is MNHEY, CDR2 SMNVEV (reference sequence). Unmatched junction bases numbered 3, after V lost 8 bases and J lost 2 bases. The CDR3 extends over 13 amino acids. The CDR3 nucleotides are TGTGCCAGCGCAGCGGGGGGGACCTACGAGCAGTACTTC. Amino acid sequence: CASAAGGTYEQYF.

The J gene is TRBJ2-3, the V gene TRBV20-1; D is perhaps TRBD1 (5 bases). Germline V gene data show CDR1 as DFQATT and CDR2 as SNEGSKA (reference sequence). Trimming stripped 0 bases from V and 2 bases from J, with 9 bases between. The CDR3 spans 14 residues. CDR3 DNA: TGCAGTGCTAGAGACAGGGCCTACACAGATACGCAGTATTTT. Amino acid sequence: CSARDRAYTDTQYF.

The chain employs TRBV28 and TRBJ2-7; D is possibly TRBD1 (6 bases). V lost 4 bases to trimming and J lost 2 bases, with 12 bases between them. Germline V lookup: CDR1 MDHEN, CDR2 SYDVKM. The CDR3 extends over 14 amino acids. CDR3 coding DNA: TGTGCCAGCAGTTCGCGGACAGAAACCTACGAGCAGTACTTC. It encodes CASSSRTETYEQYF.

This clonotype was counted between two and nine times. The rearrangement uses TRBV5-1 and TRBJ2-7, with 13 nucleotides matching TRBD2. Per germline, CDR1 SGHRS and CDR2 YFSETQ. The CDR3 runs to 17 residues. V shed 3 bases, J shed 0 bases, and the junction held 6 bases outside the gene matches. The CDR3, as DNA: TGCGCCAGCAGCTCGACTAGCGGGGGGTCACCCTCCTACGAGCAGTACTTC. Translation: CASSSTSGGSPSYEQYF.

This sequence joins TRBV29-1 and TRBJ2-7; TRBD2 might be the D (5 bases). The CDR3 is 13 amino acids. The germline V and J ends were trimmed by 1 base and 2 bases, with 9 bases remaining between them. Germline lookup yields CDR1 SQVTM and CDR2 ANQGSEA. The CDR3 is CSVEGSGTYEQYF. DNA for the CDR3: TGCAGCGTTGAAGGTTCGGGAACCTACGAGCAGTACTTC.

A few counts support this clonotype. The CDR3 region has the DNA TGTGCCAGCAGCGTAGAGGTTGGCAATCCCTACGAGCAGTACTTC. Residues: CASSVEVGNPYEQYF. The rearrangement joins TRBV9 to TRBJ2-7; D not resolved. Trimming took 0 bases from V and 2 from J, leaving 12 bases between them. CDR3 length equals 15 residues. CDR1 and CDR2 from the germline V gene are SGDLS and YYNGEE.

This clonotype occurred many times. The V and J genes are TRBV12-3 or TRBV12-4 and TRBJ2-1, with D tentatively TRBD1 or TRBD2 (5 bases each). This CDR3 region has 14 residues. V was shortened by 1 base and J by 9 bases, with 13 bases between the two germline ends. CDR3 sequence (DNA): TGTGCCAGCAGTTTAGGGCAGGGCGCGGGTGAGCAGTTCTTC. Amino acid sequence: CASSLGQGAGEQFF.

In its sample, this clonotype was seen a few times. This rearrangement joins TRBV20-1 to TRBJ2-1; D may be TRBD2 (5 bases). CDR3 size: 17 residues. The germline V and J ends were trimmed by 0 bases and 3 bases, with 18 bases remaining between them. The germline CDR1 and CDR2 sequences are DFQATT and SNEGSKA (reference sequence). This CDR3 is CSARDRLVGAIYNEQFF. CDR3 in DNA: TGCAGTGCTAGAGATAGGCTAGTGGGAGCGATCTACAATGAGCAGTTCTTC.

This clonotype came up many times. CDR3: CASSLAQTVDQPQHF. The CDR3 coding sequence is TGTGCCAGCAGTTTAGCGCAAACGGTTGATCAGCCCCAGCATTTT. The chain links TRBV12-3 or TRBV12-4 to TRBJ1-5; D unclear. CDR3 length: 15 amino acids. V was trimmed by 0 bases and J by 5 bases, leaving 11 bases between them.

The chain is built from TRBV7-3 and TRBJ2-6, with D hard to call. CDR3 length equals 15 residues. V was shortened by 3 bases and J by 2 bases, with 8 bases between the two germline ends. Germline V CDR1 and CDR2: SGHTA, FQGTGA. The CDR3 DNA reads as TGTGCCAGCAGCTTCCTCGATGCTGGGGCCAACGTCCTGACTTTC. This codes for CASSFLDAGANVLTF.

The chain combines TRBV20-1 with TRBJ2-1; 13 positions agree with TRBD2. CDR1 is DFQATT and CDR2 is SNEGSKA in the germline V gene (reference sequence). The CDR3 covers 15 residues. The junction had 10 bases not matched to a gene; V was cut back by 6 bases and J by 8 bases. The CDR3: CSAGTGLAGEDEQFF. The CDR3 bases are TGCAGTGCGGGTACCGGACTAGCGGGAGAGGATGAGCAGTTCTTC.

The chain joins TRBV29-1 to TRBJ2-7, with a weak D call TRBD1 (6 bases). V was cut by 0 bases and J by 2 bases, with 14 bases left in between. The CDR3 length is 15 residues. Germline V gene sequence: CDR1 SQVTM, CDR2 ANQGSEA. CDR3 bases: TGCAGCGTTGAAGATCCAGGGGCCCGCCCCTACGAGCAGTACTTC. Translated, it gives CSVEDPGARPYEQYF.

V usage is TRBV11-2 and J usage is TRBJ2-3; 9 nucleotides match TRBD1. V shed 5 bases, J shed 0 bases, and the junction held 3 bases outside the gene matches. Germline V gives CDR1 SGHAT, CDR2 FQNNGV. There are 15 residues in the CDR3. CDR3 sequence: CASSRTGESTDTQYF. CDR3 DNA: TGTGCCAGCAGCCGGACAGGGGAGAGCACAGATACGCAGTATTTT.

Details on this clonotype: A much larger clone lies one base from this, so it may be a read error. The chain recombines TRBV12-3 or TRBV12-4 with TRBJ2-2; tentatively, D is TRBD1 (6 bases). The V end lost 8 bases, the J end lost 1 base, and 14 bases lay between the germline ends. The CDR3 consists of 15 residues. The CDR3 nucleotides read TGTGCCAGCGGGTCGTTAGGGGGGAACACCGGGGAGCTGTTTTTT. Translated: CASGSLGGNTGELFF.

The chain is built from TRBV10-3 and TRBJ2-5, with D possibly TRBD2 on 6 matching bases. Germline V CDR1 and CDR2: ENHRY, SYGVKD. The CDR3 totals 16 residues. Trimming left V 0 bases short and J 7 bases short, with 18 bases between. The CDR3 region is CAISESQAGGVGTQYF. CDR3 nucleotide sequence: TGTGCCATCAGTGAGTCTCAAGCGGGCGGCGTTGGGACCCAGTACTTC.

Ten or more counts support this clonotype. In nucleotides, the CDR3 is TGCGCCAGCAGCTTCGGCTCGTCGGTGAACACCGGGGAGCTGTTTTTT. It specifies CASSFGSSVNTGELFF. The chain combines TRBV5-1 with TRBJ2-2, with unresolved D. This CDR3 region has 16 residues. Germline CDR1 SGHRS, CDR2 YFSETQ. The V and J ends lost 2 bases and 1 base respectively, with 12 bases between them.

This sequence joins TRBV5-1 and TRBJ2-7; TRBD2 matches 15 bases. V shed 4 bases, J shed 3 bases, and the junction held 14 bases outside the gene matches. The CDR3 covers 19 residues. The germline gives CDR1 SGHRS, CDR2 YFSETQ. Here the CDR3 reads CASSPFAGTSGRPSYEQYF. The CDR3 nucleotides read TGCGCCAGCAGCCCCTTCGCCGGGACTAGCGGGAGGCCCAGCTACGAGCAGTACTTC.

The chain joins TRBV6-5 to TRBJ2-1; 12 positions agree with TRBD2. CDR3 length: 16 amino acids. The trim removed 4 bases at V and 8 bases at J, leaving 9 bases unmatched. Germline loops: CDR1 MNHEY, CDR2 SVGAGI. CDR3 DNA: TGTGCCAGCAGTTCCCCGGCTAGCGGGAGGGTCCATGAGCAGTTCTTC. As protein: CASSSPASGRVHEQFF.

This clonotype was recorded a few times. The rearrangement links TRBV9 to TRBJ1-3, with D perhaps TRBD1 (5 bases). This CDR3 is 14 amino acids long. CDR1 is SGDLS, CDR2 YYNGEE, per germline. Trimming took 6 bases from V and 1 from J, leaving 11 bases between them. The CDR3 sequence: CASTPDRSGNTIYF. The CDR3 DNA follows: TGTGCCAGCACCCCTGACAGATCTGGAAACACCATATATTTT.

In its sample, this clonotype was seen a few times. V usage is TRBV29-1 and J usage is TRBJ2-2; the match to TRBD1 covers 7 bases. V was pared by 7 bases and J by 5 bases, with 10 bases of the junction left unmatched. The CDR3 length is 14 residues. In germline, CDR1 is SQVTM, CDR2 ANQGSEA. In DNA form, the CDR3 reads TGCAGCGCCCGAGATGGGACAGCTACCGGGGAGCTGTTTTTT. Its protein is CSARDGTATGELFF.

This clonotype was counted ten times or more. The CDR3 is CSLRTLGEQYF. The CDR3 nucleotides read TGCAGCCTGAGGACCCTGGGGGAGCAGTACTTC. The V and J genes are TRBV29-1 and TRBJ2-7; D remains unclear. The CDR3 spans 11 residues. Germline V gene data show CDR1 as SQVTM and CDR2 as ANQGSEA. The V end lost 8 bases, the J end lost 7 bases, and 15 bases lay between the germline ends.

This clonotype was recorded a few times. The CDR3 nucleotides read TGCAGCGTGTGGGACAGGGGTTACGAGCAGTACTTC. Amino acid sequence: CSVWDRGYEQYF. J is TRBJ2-7 and V is TRBV29-1; 10 bases agree with TRBD1. The CDR3 runs to 12 residues. Trimming cost V 6 bases and J 4 bases; bases outside gene matches: 3. Germline loops: CDR1 SQVTM, CDR2 ANQGSEA.